This T cell receptor beta chain derives from a study of cytomegalovirus exposure and HLA in healthy donors (dated by TCRdb to 2016 to 2017). At the level of the whole study: According to a later analysis, the approximately 120 validation repertoires were produced on the same platform as the 666 repertoires of the first cohort. The aim of the study was to test whether cataloging public T cell receptors could identify signatures of past pathogen exposure. Along with the roughly 610-subject first cohort, a separate validation cohort of 120 different subjects was used. High-throughput TCR immunosequencing, statistical association of individual TCRs with disease status, and machine learning were combined to predict cytomegalovirus infection status. General findings and caveats noted by the study authors: The classifier was reported to diagnose cytomegalovirus status with high specificity and sensitivity in both the original cohort and the validation cohort. A later analysis lacked HLA typing for the validation cohort, so it scored co-occurrence in that cohort across all 110 or so repertoires. A few of the identified cytomegalovirus-associated TCR beta chains were confirmed in vitro to be specific for cytomegalovirus antigens. It was suggested by the authors that the approach could potentially be generalized to other disease states and immunological phenotypes. A total of 150 to 200 TCR beta chains were listed by the study as associated with cytomegalovirus. Across donors, most TCR sequences were observed very rarely, whereas some public TCRs were present in many individuals. In a later analysis, TCRs clustered in the first cohort were found to also tend to co-occur in the roughly 110 validation repertoires, with 94% of cluster scores above 0.

Library construction relied on the immunoSEQ multiplex PCR assay. In the authors' own workflow: A statistical classification framework was built to diagnose cytomegalovirus status from the catalog of TCR beta chain sequences. TCRdb limited this immuneACCESS table to in-frame rearrangements with V and J called. A share of clones is missing; checked studies link under half to unresolved V genes, and the rest is unexplained. The DNA gave D and trimming, while V, J and clone size come from that table. The sample table contains about 160,000 clones; only one count was recorded for roughly 84% of them. Roughly a tenth of the sample is in the top ten clones. The donors belonged to the validation cohort of about 110 subjects, which was separate from the roughly 670-subject first cohort. Notes on this clone: Its antigen remains unidentified. No much larger clone exists at a distance of one base, and base qualities are not known.

This clonotype was sampled from a man under 40 in good health and CMV-seropositive. Sequences were obtained from PBMCs.

The CDR3: CASSTIGTANTEAFF. The nucleotides read TGTGCCAGCAGTACCATCGGGACAGCGAACACTGAAGCTTTCTTT. The chain is assembled from TRBV6-6 and TRBJ1-1, with TRBD1 matching 7 junction bases. Inclusive of the bounding cysteine and phenylalanine, the CDR3 is 15 residues long. The kept DNA is CDR3 alone, 45 bases in frame from the first base. CDR1 and CDR2 are read off the germline V gene (reference sequence) as MNHNY and SVGAGI. Trimming leaves V shorter by 5 bases and J shorter by 1 base, with the junction holding 7 bases beyond the gene matches.